The entry below gives a single TCR beta chain sequence along with its context. The data were taken from a study of low-dose radiotherapy and immunotherapy resistance in tumors. Study information: Doses of 0.5 Gy per fraction every 2 weeks, totaling 6.5 Gy, went to Cohort 1. The patients were given nivolumab 240 mg every two weeks and ipilimumab 1 mg/kg every six weeks, through an intravenous route. Patients took aspirin (300 mg orally, daily) for four cycles beginning at cycle 1 day 1.

CDR3 length equals 16 residues. Between the trimmed V and J ends, which lost 5 bases and 0 bases, there was a span of 14 bases. Germline CDR1 is MNHNY and CDR2 is SVGAGI (reference sequence). TRAV- and TRBV-specific primers were used for first-strand cDNA, which covered alpha and beta chains. TCR amplification ran 15 to 25 PCR cycles using constant-region and V-primer adapter primers. Amplifying the isolated mRNA was done by in vitro transcription. In TCRdb, the reads were re-called with MiXCR into one record per CDR3 protein. The table shows 15,000 to 20,000 distinct CDR3 sequences, with about 70% occurring only once.

The sequence was obtained from a human donor with advanced metastatic prostate, ovarian, gallbladder or colorectal cancer (not recorded which). This table probably holds off-target reads from a library built for another chain. This rearrangement joins TRBV6-6 to TRBJ2-1; possible D gene TRBD2, 7 bases. Written as DNA, the CDR3 is TGTGCCAGCAGTCCCGGGGGAGGGGGCTCCTACAATGAGCAGTTCTTC. Translated: CASSPGGGGSYNEQFF.